These 30 T cell receptor beta chains originate from one sample sequenced in a study of cytomegalovirus exposure and HLA in healthy donors. With 60 Vbeta and 13 Jbeta primers, the PCR was carried out. Data came from immunoSEQ multiplex PCR; TCRdb stores just in-frame clones and leaves some out. The sample yields 150,000 to 160,000 clones, approximately 74% seen once. Material for sequencing was PBMCs. The source of these receptors is a man aged 25 to 40 in good health and CMV-seronegative.

This clone was seen more than once but under ten times. A read error may account for a junction end that differs from germline. This chain links TRBV6-1 with TRBJ1-2; 10 bases match TRBD1. This CDR3 is 14 amino acids long. The germline gives CDR1 MNHNS, CDR2 SASEGT. The CDR3 DNA reads as TGTGCCAGCAGTGGGGTGGGACAGGGGTATGGCTACCCCTTC. Translated: CASSGVGQGYGYPF.

This chain connects TRBV28 to TRBJ2-7; TRBD1 matches at 9 bases. J lost 2 bases, V lost 5 bases, and 10 bases had no gene match. The CDR3 has 16 amino acids. Germline CDR1 and CDR2: MDHEN and SYDVKM. The CDR3 DNA is TGTGCCAGCAGTGGAAACAACAGGGGGCTGACCTACGAGCAGTACTTC. Translating gives CASSGNNRGLTYEQYF.

This sequence joins TRBV10-3 and TRBJ2-1; D remains ambiguous. This CDR3 region has 13 residues. Germline-derived CDR1 and CDR2 are ENHRY and SYGVKD. Trimming took 0 bases from V and 10 from J, leaving 10 bases between them. CDR3 loop: CAISESKAREQFF. The CDR3 coding sequence is TGTGCCATCAGTGAGTCGAAGGCTAGGGAGCAGTTCTTC.

This clone came up once. The chain is built from TRBV30 and TRBJ2-7; tentative D call: TRBD1 (6 bases). The CDR3 loop spans 12 amino acids. Between the trimmed V and J ends, which lost 8 bases and 0 bases, there was a span of 11 bases. Germline CDR1 is GTSNPN and CDR2 is SVGIG (reference sequence). The CDR3 DNA follows: TGTGCCGGCCGGACAGCCTCCTACGAGCAGTACTTC. This codes for CAGRTASYEQYF. Based on the CDR3 plus reference TRBV30 and TRBJ2-7, the full variable domain is SQTIHQWPATLVQPVGSPLSLECTVEGTSNPNLYWYRQAAGRGLQLLFYSVGIGQISSEVPQNLSASRPQDRQFILSSKKLLLSDSGFYLCAGRTASYEQYFGPGTRLTVT.

The gene calls are TRBV29-1 and TRBJ2-7, with D uncertain. V lost 6 bases, J lost 5 bases, and 11 bases lay in between. CDR3 length: 11 residues. The germline V gene encodes CDR1 SQVTM and CDR2 ANQGSEA. This CDR3 reads CSVSGGNEQYF. The DNA of the CDR3 is TGCAGCGTATCTGGCGGAAACGAGCAGTACTTC.

This clone was observed a few times. The chain combines TRBV19 with TRBJ1-2, with 10 bases identical to TRBD1. This CDR3 has 14 residues. V lost 3 bases and J lost 8; bases outside the gene matches: 6. Looked up from germline, CDR1 is LNHDA and CDR2 is SQIVND (reference sequence). DNA for the CDR3: TGTGCCAGTAGTATTGGAGGGACAGGGGTCGGCTACACCTTC. Its translation: CASSIGGTGVGYTF.

The table lists this clone with a few counts. The V gene is TRBV7-9, the J gene TRBJ1-1; D gene ambiguous. Trimming left V 5 bases short and J 1 base short, with 8 bases between. Per the germline V gene, CDR1 is SEHNR and CDR2 is FQNEAQ (reference sequence). The CDR3 has 13 residues. This CDR3 reads CASSRSGNTEAFF. As DNA, the CDR3 is TGTGCCAGCAGCCGCTCAGGGAACACTGAAGCTTTCTTT.

The V call is TRBV6-1, the J call TRBJ2-1, with 8 positions matching TRBD1. V lost 6 bases to trimming and J lost 0 bases; unmatched junction nucleotides: 1. Germline V gives CDR1 MNHNS, CDR2 SASEGT. The CDR3 has 14 residues. CDR3 coding DNA: TGTGCCAGCAGAACAGGGGGCTCCTACAATGAGCAGTTCTTC. Amino acids: CASRTGGSYNEQFF.

For this clone: An end of the junction does not agree with germline; a read error may underlie this. The V call is TRBV2, the J call TRBJ1-6; the match to TRBD1 covers 7 bases. Germline V gene data show CDR1 as SNHLY and CDR2 as FYNNEI. The CDR3 is 14 amino acids. The DNA for the CDR3 is TGTGCCAGCAGATACAGGGGCATTAATTCACCCCTCAACTTT. It yields the protein CASRYRGINSPLNF.

This clone appeared a few times. The V and J genes are TRBV5-1 and TRBJ1-1; D call uncertain. The germline V and J ends were trimmed by 2 bases and 4 bases, with 9 bases remaining between them. Germline V gives CDR1 SGHRS, CDR2 YFSETQ. This CDR3 spans 13 amino acids. The CDR3 sequence is CASSLSGITEAFF. CDR3 nucleotides: TGCGCCAGCAGCTTATCCGGGATCACTGAAGCTTTCTTT.

The chain uses TRBV7-9 and TRBJ2-5; TRBD2 agrees at 10 bases. Germline assignment: CDR1 SEHNR and CDR2 FQNEAQ (reference sequence). The CDR3 sequence is 15 residues long. V shed 4 bases, J shed 4 bases, and the junction held 6 bases outside the gene matches. CDR3 loop: CASSSGAGGSETQYF. CDR3 DNA: TGTGCCAGCAGCTCCGGAGCGGGGGGGTCAGAGACCCAGTACTTC.

The genes are TRBV27 and TRBJ2-7, with D unclear. Germline V gene sequence: CDR1 MNHEY, CDR2 SMNVEV (reference sequence). The CDR3 is 14 amino acids. V was clipped by 0 bases and J by 3 bases, with 9 bases between them. CDR3 bases: TGTGCCAGCAGTTTATCCTCAGTTGGCTACGAGCAGTACTTC. Protein: CASSLSSVGYEQYF.

The J gene is TRBJ1-6, the V gene TRBV7-2, with no clear D. Per germline, CDR1 SGHTA and CDR2 FQGNSA. There are 13 residues in the CDR3. V was shortened by 7 bases and J by 9 bases, with 13 bases between the two germline ends. CDR3 sequence: CASTSGGFSPLHF. In DNA form, the CDR3 reads TGTGCCAGCACCTCCGGCGGGTTTTCACCCCTCCACTTT.

As for this clone: Additional DNA sequences in this sample encode the identical CDR3. This sequence joins TRBV25-1 and TRBJ2-7; 8 bases are shared with TRBD1. Per the germline V gene, CDR1 is MGHDK and CDR2 is SYGVNS. The J segment lost 7 bases and the V segment lost 1 base, leaving 12 bases of the junction unmatched. CDR3 length: 16 residues. The CDR3 region is CASSESGRAGGHEQYF. CDR3 nucleotide sequence: TGTGCCAGCAGTGAATCCGGGCGGGCAGGGGGCCATGAGCAGTACTTC.

This clone occurred once. This chain connects TRBV28 to TRBJ1-6, with 7 nucleotides matching TRBD1. V was pared by 1 base and J by 6 bases, with 6 bases of the junction left unmatched. CDR1 is MDHEN, CDR2 SYDVKM, per germline. The CDR3 covers 16 residues. The CDR3 sequence: CASSLSQGVLNSPLHF. The CDR3 DNA sequence: TGTGCCAGCAGTTTATCCCAGGGGGTTCTTAATTCACCCCTCCACTTT.

The J gene is TRBJ2-3, the V gene TRBV25-1; 7 bases are shared with TRBD2. CDR1 and CDR2 from the germline V gene are MGHDK and SYGVNS. CDR3 length: 12 residues. V shed 8 bases and J 5 bases; nucleotides not matched to a gene: 4. The CDR3 loop reads CASGEGVDTQYF. The DNA for the CDR3 is TGTGCCAGCGGGGAGGGTGTAGATACGCAGTATTTT.

The gene calls are TRBV5-4 and TRBJ2-3; 10 nucleotides match TRBD2. Germline V gives CDR1 SGHNT, CDR2 YYREEE (reference sequence). CDR3 length: 14 residues. Losses at the gene ends were 3 bases for V and 6 bases for J; bases not matched to a gene: 4. The CDR3 reads CASSSLTSGDTQYF. For the CDR3, the DNA is TGTGCCAGCAGCTCCTTGACTAGCGGGGATACGCAGTATTTT.

This clone was seen only a few times. The chain carries TRBV6-1 and TRBJ2-6, with unresolved D. CDR3 length: 14 amino acids. Germline-derived CDR1 and CDR2 are MNHNS and SASEGT. The V and J ends lost 4 bases and 1 base respectively, with 5 bases between them. As DNA, the CDR3 is TGTGCCAGCAGTGCAGAATCTGGGGCCAACGTCCTGACTTTC. Amino acids: CASSAESGANVLTF.

This clone was detected only a few times. The J gene is TRBJ2-5, the V gene TRBV2; 11 nucleotides line up with TRBD2. The germline V gene encodes CDR1 SNHLY and CDR2 FYNNEI. Losses at the gene ends were 6 bases for V and 1 base for J; bases not matched to a gene: 7. The CDR3 has 16 amino acids. Written as DNA, the CDR3 is TGTGCCAGCAGACCTACTAGCGGGGGCCCCCAAGAGACCCAGTACTTC. It specifies CASRPTSGGPQETQYF.

The rearrangement uses TRBV6-5 and TRBJ1-2, with D perhaps matching TRBD1 (5 bases). Germline lookup yields CDR1 MNHEY and CDR2 SVGAGI. V was pared by 0 bases and J by 6 bases, with 14 bases between. This CDR3 contains 15 residues. CDR3 nucleotides: TGTGCCAGCAGTTACTCGGGGGGAGTAGGTGATGGCTACACCTTC. Translating gives CASSYSGGVGDGYTF.

The V and J genes are TRBV7-2 and TRBJ2-5; weak D call: TRBD2 (5 bases). CDR3 length: 13 amino acids. Germline V CDR1 and CDR2: SGHTA, FQGNSA. V shed 3 bases and J shed 1 base, with 6 bases lying between them. The CDR3 bases are TGTGCCAGCAGCTTTGGACTCCAAGAGACCCAGTACTTC. Translation: CASSFGLQETQYF.

This sequence joins TRBV19 and TRBJ2-1, with TRBD2 as a possible D gene (5 bases). This CDR3 comprises 13 residues. Germline V CDR1 and CDR2: LNHDA, SQIVND (reference sequence). V was pared by 3 bases and J by 8 bases, with 11 bases between. In nucleotides, the CDR3 is TGTGCCAGTAGTATTCCCCCTAGCCATGAGCAGTTCTTC. Translating gives CASSIPPSHEQFF.

This clone was found a few times. V and J are TRBV27 and TRBJ1-3; D is unclear. V was clipped by 8 bases and J by 0 bases, with 14 bases between them. The CDR3 has 15 amino acids. Germline V gene sequence: CDR1 MNHEY, CDR2 SMNVEV (reference sequence). The CDR3 reads CASQTEYGSGNTIYF. CDR3 in DNA: TGTGCCAGCCAAACAGAATACGGCTCTGGAAACACCATATATTTT.

The chain uses TRBV13 and TRBJ1-4; 7 nucleotides line up with TRBD1. V gave up 5 bases and J gave up 2 bases; unmatched junction bases: 11. This CDR3 comprises 17 residues. Germline CDR1 PRHDT, CDR2 FYEKMQ (reference sequence). CDR3 protein: CASSSRQGIRTNEKLFF. The CDR3 DNA reads TGTGCCAGCAGCAGTCGACAGGGTATAAGGACTAATGAAAAACTGTTTTTT.

This chain joins TRBV29-1 and TRBJ1-1; 7 bases are a match to TRBD1. The CDR3 runs to 13 residues. The germline CDR1 and CDR2 sequences are SQVTM and ANQGSEA. The ends lost 7 bases at V and 2 bases at J; junction bases unmatched: 7. This chain's CDR3 is CSASQGLNTEAFF. The DNA for the CDR3 is TGCAGCGCATCACAGGGGTTAAACACTGAAGCTTTCTTT.

The V gene is TRBV10-3, the J gene TRBJ2-7; 9 bases agree with TRBD1. The CDR3 contains 14 residues. The germline CDR1 and CDR2 sequences are ENHRY and SYGVKD. J lost 5 bases, V lost 10 bases, and 12 bases had no gene match. Here the CDR3 DNA reads TGTGCCACCACTGGGGGGACAGGGTCGAACGAGCAGTACTTC. It specifies CATTGGTGSNEQYF.

The CDR3 sequence: CASSHPGESNQPQHF. CDR3 nucleotide sequence: TGTGCCAGCAGTCACCCCGGGGAGAGCAATCAGCCCCAGCATTTT. The rearrangement joins TRBV27 to TRBJ1-5, with D hard to call. The CDR3 has 15 amino acids. CDR1 is MNHEY, CDR2 SMNVEV, per germline (reference sequence). Trimming shortened V by 5 bases and J by 1 base, and 12 bases separated the two germline ends.

CDR3 amino acids: CASSGTGTGRFCVEEKLFF. The CDR3 coding sequence is TGCGCCAGCAGTGGGACAGGGACAGGCAGATTCTGTGTGGAGGAAAAACTGTTTTTT. The V gene is TRBV10-1, the J gene TRBJ1-4; 8 bases align to TRBD1. CDR1 is WNHNN and CDR2 is SYGVQD in the germline V gene (reference sequence). CDR3 length: 19 amino acids. The J segment lost 8 bases and the V segment lost 4 bases, leaving 21 bases of the junction unmatched.

This chain links TRBV7-2 with TRBJ1-4; no definite D call. Per germline, CDR1 SGHTA and CDR2 FQGNSA. The CDR3 consists of 15 residues. The V end lost 1 base, the J end lost 8 bases, and 14 bases lay between the germline ends. The CDR3 DNA reads as TGTGCCAGCAGCTTAGATTGGGGTCGGGGAGAAAAACTGTTTTTT. Translating it yields CASSLDWGRGEKLFF.

The chain uses TRBV29-1 and TRBJ2-7; 7 bases align to TRBD2. Germline assignment: CDR1 SQVTM and CDR2 ANQGSEA. The CDR3 sequence is 12 residues long. Trimming cost V 4 bases and J 6 bases; bases outside gene matches: 6. Here the CDR3 reads CSVGLAVSEQYF. The CDR3 DNA is TGCAGCGTTGGGCTAGCGGTCTCCGAGCAGTACTTC.